Listed below are T cell receptor beta chains from one sample, sequenced in a study of T cell responses to AZD1222 COVID-19 vaccine. Here immunoSEQ multiplex PCR was the method, and the copy in TCRdb shows in-frame clones only, minus some. The sample has tens of thousands of clones; around 88% are singletons. Sequenced material: peripheral blood, taken 28 days after the second AZD1222 dose. These receptors were obtained from an adult who received the AZD1222 COVID-19 vaccine. Each CDR3 is given with its conserved first and last residue. The D gene is left open where the match is weak. Rows give clone size only sometimes, using once, few, many, or a class for an expanded clone.

v_call: TRBV19; clone_size: -; j_call: TRBJ2-3; d_call: TRBD2; cdr3_nt: TGTGCCAGTAGTATACTGCGCGGGGGGAACACAGATACGCAGTATTTT; cdr3_aa: CASSILRGGNTDTQYF
v_call: TRBV5-6; clone_size: -; j_call: TRBJ2-5; d_call: TRBD2; cdr3_nt: TGTGCCAGCAGCTTAAGACTAGCGGGGGGGCCTATGAAGACCCAGTACTTC; cdr3_aa: CASSLRLAGGPMKTQYF
v_call: TRBV9; clone_size: -; j_call: TRBJ2-7; d_call: TRBD2; cdr3_nt: TGTGCCAGCAGCGTAGGGGCTAGCGGGGGCATACAGTACTTC; cdr3_aa: CASSVGASGGIQYF
v_call: TRBV2; clone_size: -; j_call: TRBJ1-3; d_call: TRBD1; cdr3_nt: TGTGCCAGCAGTGAACGCAGGGGGGGAAACACCATATATTTT; cdr3_aa: CASSERRGGNTIYF
v_call: TRBV10-3; clone_size: -; j_call: TRBJ1-2; d_call: -; cdr3_nt: TGTGCCATCAGTATAGAGACAGGCTCCTATGGCTACACCTTC; cdr3_aa: CAISIETGSYGYTF
v_call: TRBV7-9; clone_size: -; j_call: TRBJ1-2; d_call: -; cdr3_nt: TGTGCCAGCAGCCCCCCGGGCAAGGCCTATGGCTACACCTTC; cdr3_aa: CASSPPGKAYGYTF
v_call: TRBV21-1; clone_size: once; j_call: TRBJ2-7; d_call: -; cdr3_nt: TGTGCCAGCAGCAAAGCAAGGGGGGACAGGGGCTACGAGCAGTACTTC; cdr3_aa: CASSKARGDRGYEQYF
v_call: TRBV29-1; clone_size: -; j_call: TRBJ1-1; d_call: -; cdr3_nt: TGCAGCGTTGATGGCAGCCCTGGGTCTGAAGCTTTCTTT; cdr3_aa: CSVDGSPGSEAFF
v_call: TRBV9; clone_size: once; j_call: TRBJ2-1; d_call: -; cdr3_nt: TGTGCCAGCAGCGTAGGAGATGAGCAGTTCTTC; cdr3_aa: CASSVGDEQFF
v_call: TRBV6-5; clone_size: -; j_call: TRBJ1-2; d_call: TRBD1; cdr3_nt: TGTGCCAGCGACAGGGTCCCTAACTATGGCTACACCTTC; cdr3_aa: CASDRVPNYGYTF
v_call: TRBV6-2/TRBV6-3; clone_size: -; j_call: TRBJ2-7; d_call: -; cdr3_nt: TGTGCCAGCAGTTACCATGTGACCGAGCAGTACTTC; cdr3_aa: CASSYHVTEQYF
v_call: TRBV5-1; clone_size: -; j_call: TRBJ2-2; d_call: -; cdr3_nt: TGCGCCAGCAGCTCCCGTCTGAGTCGGGAGCTGTTTTTT; cdr3_aa: CASSSRLSRELFF
v_call: TRBV30; clone_size: -; j_call: TRBJ2-2; d_call: -; cdr3_nt: TGTGCCTGGAGTGTACTTGCACTCCCGTTCGCGAACACCGGGGAGCTGTTTTTT; cdr3_aa: CAWSVLALPFANTGELFF
v_call: TRBV27; clone_size: -; j_call: TRBJ2-2; d_call: -; cdr3_nt: TGTGCCACCGCCTTGGGCCCAGGGGCGAACACCGGGGAGCTGTTTTTT; cdr3_aa: CATALGPGANTGELFF
v_call: TRBV14; clone_size: -; j_call: TRBJ2-1; d_call: -; cdr3_nt: TGTGCCAGCAGCCAAGAGCATATTTACAACTCATACTACAATGAGCAGTTCTTC; cdr3_aa: CASSQEHIYNSYYNEQFF
v_call: TRBV29-1; clone_size: -; j_call: TRBJ2-3; d_call: -; cdr3_nt: TGCAGCTCCTCGCGGGCAGATACGCAGTATTTT; cdr3_aa: CSSSRADTQYF
v_call: TRBV2; clone_size: -; j_call: TRBJ1-5; d_call: -; cdr3_nt: TGTGCCAGCAGTGTCGCAGGGGAAAGACAGCCCCAGCATTTT; cdr3_aa: CASSVAGERQPQHF
v_call: TRBV11-2; clone_size: -; j_call: TRBJ2-7; d_call: TRBD1; cdr3_nt: TGTGCCAGCAGCTCTCGACAGGGTCTCCTCCCCGCATACTTC; cdr3_aa: CASSSRQGLLPAYF
v_call: TRBV3-1/TRBV3-2; clone_size: -; j_call: TRBJ1-2; d_call: -; cdr3_nt: TGTGCCAGCAGCCATGCGGGCAGGGAATCTTTTGGCTACACCTTC; cdr3_aa: CASSHAGRESFGYTF
v_call: TRBV6-6; clone_size: -; j_call: TRBJ1-2; d_call: TRBD1; cdr3_nt: TGTGCCAGCAGCCTAGGACAGGGGGCTTTGGGAAATGGCTACACCTTC; cdr3_aa: CASSLGQGALGNGYTF
v_call: TRBV19; clone_size: -; j_call: TRBJ1-5; d_call: -; cdr3_nt: TGTGCCAGTAGTACTGGCCAGGTCTTTAGCAATCAGCCCCAGCATTTT; cdr3_aa: CASSTGQVFSNQPQHF
v_call: TRBV5-1; clone_size: -; j_call: TRBJ2-3; d_call: -; cdr3_nt: TGCGCCAGCAGCCCTGGGCCCTATGGGGCAGATACGCAGTATTTT; cdr3_aa: CASSPGPYGADTQYF
v_call: TRBV7-3; clone_size: -; j_call: TRBJ1-3; d_call: -; cdr3_nt: TGTGCCAGCAGCCCGGGCCCCCCGGGAAACACCATATATTTT; cdr3_aa: CASSPGPPGNTIYF
v_call: TRBV7-8; clone_size: few; j_call: TRBJ2-7; d_call: TRBD2; cdr3_nt: TGTGCCAGCAGCTTATATCGAGCGGGGGTCTACGAGCAGTACTTC; cdr3_aa: CASSLYRAGVYEQYF
v_call: TRBV5-4; clone_size: -; j_call: TRBJ2-3; d_call: TRBD2; cdr3_nt: TGTGCCAGCACCAGGCGAGGGACTAAAGGGGATACGCAGTATTTT; cdr3_aa: CASTRRGTKGDTQYF
v_call: TRBV20-1; clone_size: -; j_call: TRBJ1-2; d_call: -; cdr3_nt: TGCAGTGCCCAGTCGCCACATGGCTACACCTTC; cdr3_aa: CSAQSPHGYTF
v_call: TRBV20-1; clone_size: once; j_call: TRBJ2-7; d_call: -; cdr3_nt: TGCAGTGCTAAACAGGGCTACGAGCAGTACTTC; cdr3_aa: CSAKQGYEQYF
v_call: TRBV7-9; clone_size: -; j_call: TRBJ2-7; d_call: TRBD1; cdr3_nt: TGTGCCAGCAGCCCAACTGGGACAGGTAACGAGCAGTACTTC; cdr3_aa: CASSPTGTGNEQYF
v_call: TRBV11-2; clone_size: -; j_call: TRBJ1-2; d_call: -; cdr3_nt: TGTGCCAGCAGCTTGGCAGGCGATGGCTACACCTTC; cdr3_aa: CASSLAGDGYTF
v_call: TRBV4-1; clone_size: -; j_call: TRBJ1-5; d_call: -; cdr3_nt: TGCGCCAGCAGCCCATGGACGGATCAGCCCCAGCATTTT; cdr3_aa: CASSPWTDQPQHF
v_call: TRBV20-1; clone_size: -; j_call: TRBJ2-7; d_call: -; cdr3_nt: TGCAGTGCTAGTAGGGTGGAGCAGTACTTC; cdr3_aa: CSASRVEQYF
v_call: TRBV11-2; clone_size: once; j_call: TRBJ2-1; d_call: -; cdr3_nt: TGTGCCAGCAGCTTGGGGGGGCCTGCCTACAATGAGCAGTTCTTC; cdr3_aa: CASSLGGPAYNEQFF
v_call: TRBV4-1; clone_size: few; j_call: TRBJ2-1; d_call: -; cdr3_nt: TGCGCCAGCAGCTTAACAGGGTTCAATGAGCAGTTCTTC; cdr3_aa: CASSLTGFNEQFF
v_call: TRBV18; clone_size: -; j_call: TRBJ2-3; d_call: -; cdr3_nt: TGTGCCAGCTCACCCCGGACAGGCACAGATACGCAGTATTTT; cdr3_aa: CASSPRTGTDTQYF
v_call: TRBV6-2/TRBV6-3; clone_size: -; j_call: TRBJ1-2; d_call: -; cdr3_nt: TGTGCCAGCAGTGGGACTTCTTTTAAAGGCTACACCTTC; cdr3_aa: CASSGTSFKGYTF
v_call: TRBV7-2; clone_size: -; j_call: TRBJ2-7; d_call: -; cdr3_nt: TGTGCCAGCAGCTTAGGTGCCGGTTACTACGAGCAGTACTTC; cdr3_aa: CASSLGAGYYEQYF
v_call: TRBV5-6; clone_size: -; j_call: TRBJ1-5; d_call: -; cdr3_nt: TGTGCCAGCAGCTCTAGGGTGGGTGGCAATCAGCCCCAGCATTTT; cdr3_aa: CASSSRVGGNQPQHF
v_call: TRBV7-3; clone_size: -; j_call: TRBJ2-1; d_call: -; cdr3_nt: TGTGCCAGCAGCTTAAGCGGGGGCCGGAGCTCCTACAATGAGCAGTTCTTC; cdr3_aa: CASSLSGGRSSYNEQFF
v_call: TRBV7-6; clone_size: -; j_call: TRBJ1-1; d_call: -; cdr3_nt: TGTGCCAGCAGCTTAGCGGGAACAGCTATGAACACTGAAGCTTTCTTT; cdr3_aa: CASSLAGTAMNTEAFF
v_call: TRBV7-9; clone_size: -; j_call: TRBJ1-4; d_call: -; cdr3_nt: TGTGCCAGCAGTAGGAGTTCAACTAATGAAAAACTGTTTTTT; cdr3_aa: CASSRSSTNEKLFF
v_call: TRBV6-1; clone_size: -; j_call: TRBJ1-3; d_call: -; cdr3_nt: TGTGCCAGCCAAGGGCAGGCTGGAAACACCATATATTTT; cdr3_aa: CASQGQAGNTIYF